The 24 T cell receptor beta chains below were found in one sample sequenced in a study of blood T cell repertoires in COVID-19. Profiling relied on immunoSEQ multiplex PCR, and the TCRdb table lists in-frame clones only, not all of them. The sample comprises about 470,000 clones, 87% of which are singletons, and around 0.64% rests with the top ten. The sample comprised PBMCs or T cells enriched from blood (not recorded which). These receptors were taken from a woman aged 18-29 years who had recovered from COVID-19.

The chain joins TRBV6-5 to TRBJ1-1; TRBD1 matches at 10 bases. Germline lookup yields CDR1 MNHEY and CDR2 SVGAGI. The CDR3 extends over 15 amino acids. V shed 3 bases and J 5 bases; nucleotides not matched to a gene: 6. The CDR3 nucleotides read TGTGCCAGCAGTTATCGGACAGGGGGAGGAACTGAAGCTTTCTTT. Protein: CASSYRTGGGTEAFF.

This clone appeared a single time. The chain carries TRBV5-4 and TRBJ2-2; D perhaps matches TRBD2 (7 bases). This CDR3 spans 18 amino acids. V was trimmed by 3 bases and J by 4 bases, leaving 22 bases between them. Germline V CDR1 and CDR2: SGHNT, YYREEE (reference sequence). The CDR3 loop reads CASSSRGAGTSRTGELFF. The CDR3 bases are TGTGCCAGCAGCTCGAGGGGAGCGGGGACAAGCCGCACCGGGGAGCTGTTTTTT. The variable domain in full, completed from reference TRBV5-4 and TRBJ2-2, reads ETGVTQSPTHLIKTRGQQVTLRCSSQSGHNTVSWYQQALGQGPQFIFQYYREEENGRGNFPPRFSGLQFPNYSSELNVNALELDDSALYLCASSSRGAGTSRTGELFFGEGSRLTVL.

V is TRBV28 and J is TRBJ1-2; D not certain. V lost 3 bases and J lost 5, with 10 bases in between. The CDR3 length is 13 residues. Germline CDR1 MDHEN, CDR2 SYDVKM. In nucleotides, the CDR3 is TGTGCCAGCAGTTTGGCGGAGAGTTATGGCTACACCTTC. This codes for CASSLAESYGYTF.

This chain links TRBV19 with TRBJ1-5, with D possibly matching TRBD1 (6 bases). CDR3 length: 15 residues. Germline V gene lookup returns CDR1 LNHDA and CDR2 SQIVND (reference sequence). Trimming stripped 5 bases from V and 1 base from J, with 12 bases between. CDR3: CASSPQGISNQPQHF. CDR3 nucleotides: TGTGCCAGTAGTCCTCAGGGGATAAGCAATCAGCCCCAGCATTTT.

This chain uses TRBV19 with TRBJ2-3; 9 bases are a match to TRBD1. The V and J ends lost 9 bases and 1 base, in that order; junction bases with no gene match: 8. This CDR3 has 15 amino acids. Germline CDR1 and CDR2: LNHDA and SQIVND (reference sequence). CDR3 DNA sequence: TGTGCCAGCCAAGGGCGGGACAGGGGCACAGATACGCAGTATTTT. Encoded protein: CASQGRDRGTDTQYF. Looking up the rest from reference TRBV19 and TRBJ2-3 gives the full variable domain: DGGITQSPKYLFRKEGQNVTLSCEQNLNHDAMYWYRQDPGQGLRLIYYSQIVNDFQKGDIAEGYSVSREKKESFPLTVTSAQKNPTAFYLCASQGRDRGTDTQYFGPGTRLTVL.

The chain joins TRBV7-8 to TRBJ1-1; D gene ambiguous. Germline lookup yields CDR1 SGHVS and CDR2 FQNEAQ. The CDR3 runs 13 residues. The ends were cut back, 3 bases at V and 7 bases at J, with 12 bases in the middle. CDR3 DNA sequence: TGTGCCAGCAGCTTCGGGGTATATGGTGAAGCTTTCTTT. This sequence encodes CASSFGVYGEAFF.

This rearrangement joins TRBV6-2 or TRBV6-3 to TRBJ1-2; 7 bases agree with TRBD1. CDR1 is MNHEY, CDR2 SVGEGT, per germline. The CDR3 covers 13 residues. V lost 5 bases, J lost 8 bases, and 8 bases stayed unmatched. CDR3 DNA: TGTGCCAGCAGTAGACAGGGAGAGGGAGGCTACACCTTC. Its translation is CASSRQGEGGYTF.

This chain joins TRBV29-1 and TRBJ2-3; D gene uncertain. Per germline, CDR1 SQVTM and CDR2 ANQGSEA. The CDR3 is made up of 15 amino acids. The V end was cut by 2 bases, the J end by 0 bases, with 12 bases between. This chain's CDR3 is CSVEPGRASTDTQYF. CDR3 bases: TGCAGCGTTGAACCAGGCAGAGCAAGCACAGATACGCAGTATTTT.

The chain uses TRBV7-8 and TRBJ2-1, with D possibly TRBD1 on 6 matching bases. V lost 5 bases to trimming and J lost 0 bases, with 11 bases between them. Germline CDR1 is SGHVS and CDR2 is FQNEAQ. The length of the CDR3 is 15 residues. Written as DNA, the CDR3 is TGTGCCAGCAGCCCGACAGGTGTCTCCTACAATGAGCAGTTCTTC. This gives the protein CASSPTGVSYNEQFF. Full variable domain (missing parts from reference TRBV7-8 and TRBJ2-1): GAGVSQSPRYKVAKRGQDVALRCDPISGHVSLFWYQQALGQGPEFLTYFQNEAQLDKSGLPSDRFFAERPEGSVSTLKIQRTQQEDSAVYLCASSPTGVSYNEQFFGPGTRLTVL.

For this clone: An end of the junction does not agree with germline; a read error may underlie this. The V gene is TRBV5-4, the J gene TRBJ1-1, with TRBD1 identical over 7 bases. This CDR3 has 14 amino acids. CDR1 SGHNT and CDR2 YYREEE come from the germline V gene (reference sequence). The CDR3 DNA follows: TGTGCCAGCAGCGGAGGGGGCTATGACACTGAAGCTTTTTTT. It codes for CASSGGGYDTEAFF. The entire variable domain, with the rest obtained from reference TRBV5-4 and TRBJ1-1, is as follows: ETGVTQSPTHLIKTRGQQVTLRCSSQSGHNTVSWYQQALGQGPQFIFQYYREEENGRGNFPPRFSGLQFPNYSSELNVNALELDDSALYLCASSGGGYDTEAFFGQGTRLTVV.

The chain employs TRBV28 and TRBJ1-1, with TRBD1 identical over 9 bases. J lost 5 bases, V lost 2 bases, and 12 bases had no gene match. This CDR3 spans 17 amino acids. Germline CDR1 and CDR2: MDHEN and SYDVKM. CDR3: CASSLDRGEIYGTEAFF. The CDR3 coding sequence is TGTGCCAGCAGTTTAGACAGGGGGGAGATTTACGGGACTGAAGCTTTCTTT.

V gene TRBV7-2 combines with J gene TRBJ1-2; 9 positions agree with TRBD1. The CDR3 contains 18 residues. Germline V gene lookup returns CDR1 SGHTA and CDR2 FQGNSA. V gave up 4 bases and J gave up 4 bases; unmatched junction bases: 16. DNA for the CDR3: TGTGCCAGCAGCTCCCGTCCCGGGACAGGGAACTATATCTATGGCTACACCTTC. The encoded protein is CASSSRPGTGNYIYGYTF.

V and J are TRBV6-6 and TRBJ1-2, with 9 bases that match TRBD1. Unmatched junction bases numbered 7, after V lost 4 bases and J lost 4 bases. Per the germline V gene, CDR1 is MNHNY and CDR2 is SVGAGI (reference sequence). The CDR3 covers 15 residues. CDR3 loop: CASSSYRGLIYGYTF. CDR3 DNA sequence: TGTGCCAGCAGTTCGTACAGGGGGCTGATCTATGGCTACACCTTC.

The chain combines TRBV28 with TRBJ1-3, with 7 bases that match TRBD1. J was trimmed by 7 bases and V by 5 bases; bases with no gene match: 11. The CDR3 runs 15 residues. CDR1 MDHEN and CDR2 SYDVKM come from the germline V gene. This CDR3 is CASSRTGAMSNTIYF. DNA for the CDR3: TGTGCCAGCAGTAGAACAGGGGCGATGAGCAACACCATATATTTT.

CDR3 bases: TGTGCCAGCAGCGTAGGGGGGACAGCGGGCCCTCATCAGCCCCAGCATTTT. It specifies CASSVGGTAGPHQPQHF. This chain joins TRBV9 and TRBJ1-5, with TRBD1 matching 7 bases. The CDR3 loop spans 17 amino acids. V lost 0 bases and J lost 5; bases outside the gene matches: 11. CDR1 is SGDLS, CDR2 YYNGEE, per germline.

This chain joins TRBV7-9 and TRBJ2-2; unclear D gene. Trimming removed 3 bases from V and 7 bases from J, with 9 bases in between. CDR1 and CDR2 (germline): SEHNR, FQNEAQ (reference sequence). This CDR3 is 13 amino acids long. CDR3 sequence: CASSFIEIGELFF. As DNA, the CDR3 is TGTGCCAGCAGCTTCATCGAGATCGGGGAGCTGTTTTTT. Looking up the rest from reference TRBV7-9 and TRBJ2-2 gives the full variable domain: DTGVSQNPRHKITKRGQNVTFRCDPISEHNRLYWYRQTLGQGPEFLTYFQNEAQLEKSRLLSDRFSAERPKGSFSTLEIQRTEQGDSAMYLCASSFIEIGELFFGEGSRLTVL.

The rearrangement links TRBV5-1 to TRBJ1-4; TRBD1 matches 7 bases. This CDR3 is 14 amino acids long. Germline V gene lookup returns CDR1 SGHRS and CDR2 YFSETQ. V lost 4 bases and J lost 5; bases outside the gene matches: 5. The CDR3 DNA is TGCGCCAGCAGCCGGGACAGCTCAAATGAAAAACTGTTTTTT. It yields the protein CASSRDSSNEKLFF.

This clone has only one observation. The chain is built from TRBV23-1 and TRBJ2-7; maybe TRBD1 (6 bases). Being an ORF, TRBV23-1 has a function that is uncertain. This CDR3 contains 15 residues. The ends were cut back, 3 bases at V and 2 bases at J, with 14 bases in the middle. The DNA for the CDR3 is TGCGCCAGCAGTCACCTAGACAGGATCACCTACGAGCAGTACTTC. This encodes CASSHLDRITYEQYF.

This chain joins TRBV28 and TRBJ1-6; D perhaps matches TRBD1 (5 bases). V was clipped by 8 bases and J by 6 bases, with 14 bases between them. Looked up from germline, CDR1 is MDHEN and CDR2 is SYDVKM. This CDR3 has 14 amino acids. The CDR3 loop reads CASGWGDSNSPLHF. In DNA, the CDR3 is TGTGCCAGCGGGTGGGGGGATTCTAATTCACCCCTCCACTTT.

This chain links TRBV20-1 with TRBJ1-2, with TRBD1 matching over 8 bases. The CDR3 is made up of 15 amino acids. V lost 3 bases, J lost 5 bases, and 11 bases stayed unmatched. The germline V gene has CDR1 DFQATT and CDR2 SNEGSKA (reference sequence). CDR3 bases: TGCAGTGCTAGTCACAGCGCAGGGGGCAGGTATGGCTACACCTTC. Its translation: CSASHSAGGRYGYTF.

This clone was seen a single time. The rearrangement uses TRBV30 and TRBJ1-2; possible D gene TRBD1, 5 bases. The germline V gene has CDR1 GTSNPN and CDR2 SVGIG (reference sequence). V lost 4 bases, J lost 7 bases, and 10 bases lay in between. The CDR3 runs to 11 residues. The CDR3 sequence: CAWNQGSGYTF. CDR3 DNA sequence: TGTGCCTGGAACCAGGGATCTGGCTACACCTTC.

The chain joins TRBV5-1 to TRBJ2-1; 13 positions agree with TRBD2. This CDR3 comprises 17 residues. CDR1 and CDR2 (germline): SGHRS, YFSETQ. V lost 1 base to trimming and J lost 4 bases; unmatched junction nucleotides: 5. In DNA, the CDR3 is TGCGCCAGCAGCTTGAGTTGGACTAGCGGGGGTTACAATGAGCAGTTCTTC. The encoded protein is CASSLSWTSGGYNEQFF.

Details on this clone: At the DNA level, this CDR3 is encoded by other sequences in the same sample as well. CDR3 DNA sequence: TGTGCCAGCAGTGAATACGGGGGTACTGAAGCTTTCTTT. Protein sequence: CASSEYGGTEAFF. The chain combines TRBV25-1 with TRBJ1-1; weak D call: TRBD1 (5 bases). There are 13 residues in the CDR3. V was trimmed by 0 bases and J by 5 bases, leaving 7 bases between them. Germline V gene data show CDR1 as MGHDK and CDR2 as SYGVNS.

This chain joins TRBV10-3 and TRBJ2-6; 9 bases are shared with TRBD1. V lost 10 bases to trimming and J lost 1 base; unmatched junction nucleotides: 8. Germline V gene lookup returns CDR1 ENHRY and CDR2 SYGVKD. The CDR3 has 16 residues. The CDR3 DNA reads as TGTGCCACCAGGACAGGGGATCCTTCTGGGGCCAACGTCCTGACTTTC. Its translation: CATRTGDPSGANVLTF.